Listed here are 28 T cell receptor beta chains from one sample, sequenced in a study of OX40 agonist ivuxolimab in advanced cancers. Some clones are missing from TCRdb's copy, which holds only in-frame ones; the method was immunoSEQ multiplex PCR. Of over 85,000 clones detected, roughly 87% appear once; the ten largest clones hold around 1.5%. The specimen comprised CD4+ or CD8+ T cells sorted from blood, sampled in a trial of the OX40 agonist ivuxolimab. These receptors all stem from an adult with an advanced solid tumor such as melanoma, head and neck, liver or kidney cancer.

The CDR3, as DNA: TGTGCCAGCAGCTCGTTCCGGGAGGGACGGGCCGGGGAGCTGTTTTTT. It yields the protein CASSSFREGRAGELFF. The J gene is TRBJ2-2, the V gene TRBV11-2, with 8 bases fitting TRBD2. V lost 4 bases and J lost 6; bases outside the gene matches: 10. Germline CDR1 is SGHAT and CDR2 is FQNNGV. The CDR3 consists of 16 residues.

The J gene is TRBJ2-3, the V gene TRBV7-3, with 11 positions matching TRBD2. V dropped 5 bases and J dropped 5; count of bases not matched to a gene: 6. CDR3 length equals 15 residues. The germline gives CDR1 SGHTA, CDR2 FQGTGA. The CDR3 DNA sequence: TGTGCCAGCAGCCCGACACTAGCGGGGGTAGATACGCAGTATTTT. It yields the protein CASSPTLAGVDTQYF.

The CDR3 DNA follows: TGCGCCAGCAGGCTGGGGAACTTCGGAGTCGGAGAGACCCAGTACTTC. It specifies CASRLGNFGVGETQYF. The chain is built from TRBV5-1 and TRBJ2-5; the D is unclear. Trimming took off 5 bases at V and 4 bases at J, with 21 bases between the two ends. The CDR3 has 16 amino acids. Germline lookup yields CDR1 SGHRS and CDR2 YFSETQ.

The chain has TRBV5-6 and TRBJ2-5; D is uncertain. The CDR3 consists of 13 residues. Trimming took off 4 bases at V and 5 bases at J, with 12 bases between the two ends. CDR1 is SGHDT, CDR2 YYEEEE, per germline. CDR3 coding DNA: TGTGCCAGCAGCCCCGCGGCAAGGGAGACCCAGTACTTC. Translating it yields CASSPAARETQYF.

The chain links TRBV28 to TRBJ2-7; 14 nucleotides line up with TRBD2. Germline CDR1 MDHEN, CDR2 SYDVKM. The CDR3 is 17 amino acids. V lost 5 bases and J lost 0; bases outside the gene matches: 6. The CDR3 loop is CASSQPGLAGASYEQYF. The CDR3 region has the DNA TGTGCCAGCAGTCAACCGGGACTAGCGGGGGCCTCCTACGAGCAGTACTTC.

V and J are TRBV7-3 and TRBJ2-5, with 7 bases that match TRBD2. After removal of 3 bases from V and 5 bases from J, the junction contained 3 bases not matched to a gene. The CDR3 covers 13 residues. Germline-derived CDR1 and CDR2 are SGHTA and FQGTGA. This CDR3 is CASSFSGTETQYF. The DNA of the CDR3 is TGTGCCAGCAGCTTCAGCGGGACGGAGACCCAGTACTTC.

This clone was counted a few times. The chain couples TRBV10-3 to TRBJ1-1; no reliable D call. Per the germline V gene, CDR1 is ENHRY and CDR2 is SYGVKD. The CDR3 is 14 residues long. V lost 3 bases to trimming and J lost 4 bases, with 12 bases between them. In nucleotides, the CDR3 is TGTGCCATCAGTGACGACCTGGAGGGCACTGAAGCTTTCTTT. This gives the protein CAISDDLEGTEAFF.

For the CDR3, the DNA is TGTGCCAGTAGCACAGGGTCCTACGAAGCTTTCTTT. It codes for CASSTGSYEAFF. The chain links TRBV19 to TRBJ1-1; possible D gene TRBD1, 6 bases. This CDR3 contains 12 residues. The germline CDR1 and CDR2 sequences are LNHDA and SQIVND (reference sequence). V lost 6 bases and J lost 8, with 13 bases in between. Using reference TRBV19 and TRBJ1-1 for the parts outside the CDR3, the full variable domain is DGGITQSPKYLFRKEGQNVTLSCEQNLNHDAMYWYRQDPGQGLRLIYYSQIVNDFQKGDIAEGYSVSREKKESFPLTVTSAQKNPTAFYLCASSTGSYEAFFGQGTRLTVV.

This clone was found once. The genes are TRBV5-1 and TRBJ1-2; possibly TRBD1 for D (6 bases). The CDR3 has 14 residues. In germline, CDR1 is SGHRS, CDR2 YFSETQ. Between the trimmed V and J ends, which lost 1 base and 8 bases, there was a span of 15 bases. DNA of the CDR3: TGCGCCAGCAGCTTGAACAGTCAGGGGTTGGGCTACACCTTC. Protein product: CASSLNSQGLGYTF.

This chain links TRBV28 with TRBJ1-5; no clear D gene. The V and J ends lost 2 bases and 4 bases respectively, with 9 bases between them. From germline, CDR1 is MDHEN and CDR2 SYDVKM. This CDR3 is built from 14 residues. The CDR3 coding sequence is TGTGCCAGCAGTTTAGTCGGAGGGAATCAGCCCCAGCATTTT. Translation: CASSLVGGNQPQHF.

The chain employs TRBV19 and TRBJ2-5; no reliable D call. The CDR3 has 13 residues. V was shortened by 4 bases and J by 0 bases, with 6 bases between the two germline ends. CDR1 and CDR2 from the germline V gene are LNHDA and SQIVND (reference sequence). CDR3 in DNA: TGTGCCAGTAGTACCCGACACCAAGAGACCCAGTACTTC. Translation gives CASSTRHQETQYF.

The chain combines TRBV18 with TRBJ1-6, with D unresolved. The V end lost 5 bases, the J end lost 9 bases, and 14 bases lay between the germline ends. The CDR3 runs to 14 residues. CDR1 is KGHSH, CDR2 LQKENI, per germline. The CDR3 spells CASSGSQTSSPLHF. The DNA for the CDR3 is TGTGCCAGCTCAGGATCCCAGACCTCTTCACCCCTCCACTTT.

The chain has TRBV5-1 and TRBJ1-1; D remains ambiguous. Germline CDR1 and CDR2: SGHRS and YFSETQ. CDR3 length equals 13 residues. V gave up 2 bases and J gave up 2 bases, with 7 bases separating them. The CDR3 here is CASSFGINTEAFF. The CDR3 DNA follows: TGCGCCAGCAGCTTCGGGATTAACACTGAAGCTTTCTTT.

The genes are TRBV28 and TRBJ2-1; D uncertain. Trimming pared 3 bases from V and 0 bases from J, leaving 24 bases between. Germline V gives CDR1 MDHEN, CDR2 SYDVKM. This CDR3 has 20 amino acids. The CDR3 nucleotides read TGTGCCAGCAGTTTCCCGACGGGCCATCCTACTTTGAGCTCCTACAATGAGCAGTTCTTC. This codes for CASSFPTGHPTLSSYNEQFF.

CDR3 nucleotide sequence: TGTGCCAGTAGTATAGAAGGGATCCAAGAGACCCAGTACTTC. This codes for CASSIEGIQETQYF. This sequence joins TRBV19 and TRBJ2-5, with D unclear. CDR3 size: 14 residues. Germline V lookup: CDR1 LNHDA, CDR2 SQIVND (reference sequence). With 0 bases removed from V and 1 base from J, the gap between germline ends came to 6 bases.

The rearrangement uses TRBV5-5 and TRBJ2-3; 7 bases are a match to TRBD1. V was pared by 0 bases and J by 1 base, with 2 bases of the junction left unmatched. The CDR3 extends over 15 amino acids. Germline-derived CDR1 and CDR2 are SGHKS and YYEKEE (reference sequence). The CDR3 spells CASSLDRGRTDTQYF. The CDR3 bases are TGTGCCAGCAGCTTGGACAGGGGACGCACAGATACGCAGTATTTT.

The rearrangement joins TRBV28 to TRBJ2-3; TRBD2 aligns across 8 bases. Germline V gene data show CDR1 as MDHEN and CDR2 as SYDVKM. J was trimmed by 0 bases and V by 2 bases; bases with no gene match: 19. The length of the CDR3 is 21 residues. The CDR3 protein is CASSLALTGTRVPSSTDTQYF. The CDR3 DNA sequence: TGTGCCAGCAGTTTAGCACTTACCGGGACTAGGGTCCCCTCTAGCACAGATACGCAGTATTTT. The full variable domain, completed using reference TRBV28 and TRBJ2-3, is DVKVTQSSRYLVKRTGEKVFLECVQDMDHENMFWYRQDPGLGLRLIYFSYDVKMKEKGDIPEGYSVSREKKERFSLILESASTNQTSMYLCASSLALTGTRVPSSTDTQYFGPGTRLTVL.

The V and J genes are TRBV20-1 and TRBJ2-1, with D hard to call. The CDR3 contains 11 residues. The germline gives CDR1 DFQATT, CDR2 SNEGSKA (reference sequence). V lost 3 bases to trimming and J lost 5 bases, with 5 bases between them. The CDR3 nucleotides are TGCAGTGCTAGCGGAGACAATGAGCAGTTCTTC. As protein: CSASGDNEQFF.

The chain uses TRBV28 and TRBJ2-7, with 9 bases aligning to TRBD1. Germline V gene sequence: CDR1 MDHEN, CDR2 SYDVKM. The length of the CDR3 is 16 residues. The V and J ends lost 5 bases and 6 bases, in that order; junction bases with no gene match: 14. As DNA, the CDR3 is TGTGCCAGCAGTATACTTCTCCGGGACAGGGCATCCGAGCAGTACTTC. Protein product: CASSILLRDRASEQYF.

This chain joins TRBV4-1 and TRBJ1-2, with a weak D call TRBD1 (5 bases). CDR1 is MGHRA and CDR2 is YSYEKL in the germline V gene. The V gene lost 0 bases and the J gene lost 4 bases, with 21 bases spanning the gap. The CDR3 is made up of 18 amino acids. CDR3 in amino acids: CASSQESTGNIVAYGYTF. CDR3 coding DNA: TGCGCCAGCAGCCAAGAGTCTACAGGCAATATAGTTGCCTATGGCTACACCTTC.

This chain links TRBV6-6 with TRBJ1-2; D is ambiguous. Germline loops: CDR1 MNHNY, CDR2 SVGAGI (reference sequence). This CDR3 has 14 residues. V gave up 2 bases and J gave up 4 bases, with 11 bases separating them. The CDR3, as DNA: TGTGCCAGCAGTTACGAGGGAGTCACCTATGGCTACACCTTC. It translates to CASSYEGVTYGYTF.

J is TRBJ1-5 and V is TRBV6-6; possibly TRBD1 for D (6 bases). V was trimmed by 6 bases and J by 2 bases, leaving 8 bases between them. This CDR3 has 13 amino acids. Germline lookup yields CDR1 MNHNY and CDR2 SVGAGI (reference sequence). DNA for the CDR3: TGTGCCAGCAGCGGACAGCGCAATCAGCCCCAGCATTTT. Encoded protein: CASSGQRNQPQHF.

This chain connects TRBV5-4 to TRBJ1-3; 9 bases are shared with TRBD1. CDR3 length: 16 residues. V shed 4 bases, J shed 4 bases, and the junction held 9 bases outside the gene matches. Germline lookup yields CDR1 SGHNT and CDR2 YYREEE (reference sequence). Here the CDR3 DNA reads TGTGCCAGCAGCCTCCCGGCCGGACAGGGGGGAAACACCATATATTTT. This sequence encodes CASSLPAGQGGNTIYF. Full variable domain (remainder filled in from reference TRBV5-4 and TRBJ1-3): ETGVTQSPTHLIKTRGQQVTLRCSSQSGHNTVSWYQQALGQGPQFIFQYYREEENGRGNFPPRFSGLQFPNYSSELNVNALELDDSALYLCASSLPAGQGGNTIYFGEGSWLTVV.

This CDR3 reads CASSYGGTGELFF. The DNA of the CDR3 is TGTGCCAGCAGTTACGGTGGCACCGGGGAGCTGTTTTTT. V usage is TRBV6-5 and J usage is TRBJ2-2; no clear D gene. V shed 2 bases and J shed 4 bases, with 5 bases lying between them. The CDR3 consists of 13 residues. CDR1 is MNHEY and CDR2 is SVGAGI in the germline V gene.

J is TRBJ2-7 and V is TRBV7-2, with 10 bases fitting TRBD2. Germline V gives CDR1 SGHTA, CDR2 FQGNSA. This CDR3 has 15 amino acids. V shed 7 bases and J 3 bases; nucleotides not matched to a gene: 9. CDR3 nucleotide sequence: TGTGCCAGCAAAGACCCCCGGACTAGCGGCTACGAGCAGTACTTC. This translates into CASKDPRTSGYEQYF.

This chain connects TRBV19 to TRBJ2-2; D is tentatively TRBD1 or TRBD2 (5 bases each). The CDR3 has 14 residues. V was cut by 1 base and J by 5 bases, with 8 bases left in between. Germline CDR1 and CDR2: LNHDA and SQIVND (reference sequence). The CDR3 nucleotides read TGTGCCAGTAGTATAGGAGGGGTTACCGGGGAGCTGTTTTTT. Encoded protein: CASSIGGVTGELFF. The full variable domain, with the rest looked up from reference TRBV19 and TRBJ2-2, is DGGITQSPKYLFRKEGQNVTLSCEQNLNHDAMYWYRQDPGQGLRLIYYSQIVNDFQKGDIAEGYSVSREKKESFPLTVTSAQKNPTAFYLCASSIGGVTGELFFGEGSRLTVL.

This clone has a handful of counts. The V call is TRBV11-2, the J call TRBJ2-1, with D unclear. CDR3 size: 13 residues. The germline CDR1 and CDR2 sequences are SGHAT and FQNNGV. The V end lost 8 bases, the J end lost 4 bases, and 12 bases lay between the germline ends. The DNA of the CDR3 is TGTGCCAGCGCCTTAGGGATGTACAATGAGCAGTTCTTC. Protein: CASALGMYNEQFF.

The chain links TRBV29-1 to TRBJ1-2; D not resolved. CDR3 length: 18 residues. From germline, CDR1 is SQVTM and CDR2 ANQGSEA. Trimming removed 0 bases at V and 0 bases at J, with 20 bases between. The CDR3 here is CSVEEGSGRVKANYGYTF. CDR3 DNA: TGCAGCGTTGAAGAGGGGAGCGGGCGCGTAAAAGCTAACTATGGCTACACCTTC.